Following are 2 T cell receptor beta chains from one sample sequenced in a study of T cell repertoires in cytomegalovirus infection (dated by TCRdb to the late 2010s). Sequencing took place on an Illumina HiSeq 1500. TCRdb reanalyzed the raw reads on its own, using fastp at Q25 for trimming and MiXCR for clone calling, and kept in-frame beta chains. Rows are unified per CDR3 protein, each entry keeping the most common DNA and genes. This sample is represented by some 350,000 distinct CDR3 sequences; around a third of them were singletons. The ten largest clones capture approximately 15% of the sample. Per the publication, the treatment or condition label means: in vitro stimulation with specific CMV peptide epitopes to enrich CMV-specific T cells. These receptors have no identified antigens. The material sequenced was cultured PBMCs, taken from culture after CMV antigen stimulation. All receptors come from a human donor in good health (CMV status not recorded). Some clones in this sample may be carry-over from other donors' samples.

V gene TRBV15 combines with J gene TRBJ2-1; 12 nucleotides line up with TRBD2. The junction had 7 bases not matched to a gene; V was cut back by 0 bases and J by 1 base. Germline V gene sequence: CDR1 LNHNV, CDR2 YYDKDF (reference sequence). The CDR3 length is 19 residues. CDR3 nucleotides: TGTGCCACCAGCAGAGATCTAGCGGGAGGGCCCCGGTCCTACAATGAGCAGTTCTTC. Translation gives CATSRDLAGGPRSYNEQFF.

This rearrangement joins TRBV6-5 to TRBJ2-3, with a tentative D call TRBD1 (6 bases). The ends were cut back, 6 bases at V and 5 bases at J, with 15 bases in the middle. Looked up from germline, CDR1 is MNHEY and CDR2 is SVGAGI. This CDR3 spans 14 amino acids. The CDR3 sequence is CASRKGQSGDTQYF. CDR3 nucleotide sequence: TGTGCCAGCAGAAAAGGACAGTCGGGAGATACGCAGTATTTT.